The clone carrying this T cell receptor beta chain was detected many times. Antigen unknown. Per the germline V gene, CDR1 is SGHTA and CDR2 is FQGNSA. CDR3 length equals 15 residues. V lost 4 bases, J lost 5 bases, and 8 bases stayed unmatched. These data are taken from a study of T cell repertoires in cytomegalovirus infection. MiXCR, run by TCRdb on the reads, gives a single entry per CDR3 protein. The repertoire holds 650,000 to 900,000 distinct CDR3 sequences, with about 29% as singletons. The chain has TRBV7-2 and TRBJ2-3; 8 bases line up with TRBD2. The TCR sequence derives from a human donor in good health (CMV status not recorded). Some clones in this sample may be carry-over from other donors' samples. Source: cultured CD8+ T cells from PBMCs, taken from culture after CMV antigen stimulation. As DNA, the CDR3 is TGTGCCAGCAGCTCCTGGGGGCGGGGGGAAGATACGCAGTATTTT. Translation gives CASSSWGRGEDTQYF.